Shown below are 14 T cell receptor beta chains from a single sample sequenced in a study of T cells in localized non-small cell lung cancer. Measured with immunoSEQ multiplex PCR; TCRdb has only the in-frame clones, and not every one. The table records several thousand clones, about 29% of them present only once. The starting material was lung tumor tissue, obtained before any cancer treatment. These receptors were obtained from a male donor older than 55 with stage I lung adenocarcinoma.

V usage is TRBV7-2 and J usage is TRBJ1-2; D is uncertain. The CDR3 consists of 13 residues. V dropped 5 bases and J dropped 3 bases, with 10 bases sitting between them. Germline V gives CDR1 SGHTA, CDR2 FQGNSA. CDR3 coding DNA: TGTGCCAGCAGCCCAGGCGTTTACTATGGCTACACCTTC. It is translated as CASSPGVYYGYTF.

The J gene is TRBJ1-5, the V gene TRBV15; 9 positions match TRBD1. The trim removed 3 bases at V and 4 bases at J, leaving 4 bases unmatched. Looked up from germline, CDR1 is LNHNV and CDR2 is YYDKDF (reference sequence). This CDR3 has 15 amino acids. CDR3 in amino acids: CATSSWTGANQPQHF. As DNA, the CDR3 is TGTGCCACCAGCAGTTGGACAGGGGCAAATCAGCCCCAGCATTTT.

The chain couples TRBV14 to TRBJ2-7; perhaps TRBD1 as D (6 bases). From germline, CDR1 is SGHDN and CDR2 FVKESK. The V gene lost 4 bases and the J gene lost 2 bases, with 12 bases spanning the gap. This CDR3 region has 14 residues. The CDR3 reads CASSPGTYTYEQYF. Here the CDR3 DNA reads TGTGCCAGCAGCCCGGGGACATATACCTACGAGCAGTACTTC.

The chain employs TRBV9 and TRBJ2-4, with TRBD1 matching over 11 bases. CDR1 SGDLS and CDR2 YYNGEE come from the germline V gene. Trimming cost V 0 bases and J 7 bases; bases outside gene matches: 3. There are 15 residues in the CDR3. As DNA, the CDR3 is TGTGCCAGCAGCGTAGACGGGACAGGGGGTAACATTCAGTACTTC. Translation gives CASSVDGTGGNIQYF.

CDR3 DNA: TGTGCCAGCAGCTCCCCGGGACAAGGCTACTATGGCTACACCTTC. This codes for CASSSPGQGYYGYTF. The chain has TRBV11-3 and TRBJ1-2, with D possibly being TRBD1 (6 bases). Germline V gene sequence: CDR1 SGHNT, CDR2 YENEEA. V was clipped by 4 bases and J by 3 bases, with 15 bases between them. This CDR3 region has 15 residues.

This clone turned up a few times. This chain links TRBV9 with TRBJ1-5; unclear D gene. Trimming stripped 5 bases from V and 0 bases from J, with 9 bases between. This CDR3 is built from 14 residues. Germline V gene sequence: CDR1 SGDLS, CDR2 YYNGEE. CDR3 protein: CASSELHSNQPQHF. DNA for the CDR3: TGTGCCAGCAGTGAACTCCATAGCAATCAGCCCCAGCATTTT.

This clone was seen only once. The rearrangement joins TRBV19 to TRBJ1-5; 8 bases are a match to TRBD1. CDR3 length: 14 residues. The germline V gene encodes CDR1 LNHDA and CDR2 SQIVND (reference sequence). The V gene end was trimmed by 3 bases and the J gene end by 4 bases; junction bases not matched to a gene: 2. CDR3 region: CASSIRQGNQPQHF. The CDR3 DNA reads TGTGCCAGTAGTATTAGACAGGGGAATCAGCCCCAGCATTTT.

This chain links TRBV29-1 with TRBJ1-2; D remains ambiguous. CDR1 is SQVTM and CDR2 is ANQGSEA in the germline V gene. CDR3 length: 13 residues. V was cut by 6 bases and J by 4 bases, with 15 bases left in between. The chain's CDR3 is CSVGTGKGYGYTF. CDR3 sequence (DNA): TGCAGCGTAGGCACCGGGAAAGGCTATGGCTACACCTTC.

V and J are TRBV10-3 and TRBJ2-1; 9 nucleotides line up with TRBD2. The CDR3 length is 14 residues. The germline CDR1 and CDR2 sequences are ENHRY and SYGVKD. The junction had 6 bases not matched to a gene; V was cut back by 2 bases and J by 10 bases. This chain's CDR3 is CAISEGELAGEQFF. The CDR3 bases are TGTGCCATCAGTGAGGGGGAGCTAGCGGGGGAGCAGTTCTTC.

The chain employs TRBV16 and TRBJ1-1; possible D gene TRBD1, 6 bases. This CDR3 is built from 12 residues. Between the trimmed V and J ends, which lost 3 bases and 5 bases, there was a span of 7 bases. Germline V gene sequence: CDR1 KGHSY, CDR2 FQNENV. The CDR3 region has the DNA TGTGCCAGCAGCCAGGGACAAACTGAAGCTTTCTTT. Protein sequence: CASSQGQTEAFF.

V and J are TRBV9 and TRBJ1-1; 7 positions agree with TRBD1. From germline, CDR1 is SGDLS and CDR2 YYNGEE. Losses at the gene ends were 4 bases for V and 3 bases for J; bases not matched to a gene: 6. This CDR3 contains 14 residues. The DNA for the CDR3 is TGTGCCAGCAGCACACAGGGGTCGGACACTGAAGCTTTCTTT. It specifies CASSTQGSDTEAFF.

V gene TRBV29-1 combines with J gene TRBJ2-2; 7 bases match TRBD1. Looked up from germline, CDR1 is SQVTM and CDR2 is ANQGSEA. With V trimmed by 6 bases and J by 3 bases, 4 bases remained unmatched. The CDR3 length is 13 residues. The CDR3 is CSVRQGDTGELFF. The CDR3 DNA follows: TGCAGCGTACGACAGGGCGACACCGGGGAGCTGTTTTTT.

Judged by abundance, this clone is medium-sized. The J gene is TRBJ1-2, the V gene TRBV6-8; 9 nucleotides align to TRBD1. Germline values: CDR1 MNHGY, CDR2 SAAAGT. The CDR3 runs 14 residues. The junction had 7 bases not matched to a gene; V was cut back by 6 bases and J by 5 bases. Here the CDR3 DNA reads TGTGCCAGCAGACAGGGACAGGGCCCTTATGGCTACACCTTC. This encodes CASRQGQGPYGYTF.

This clone was counted only a few times. The chain couples TRBV6-8 to TRBJ1-5; D is ambiguous. Germline V gene sequence: CDR1 MNHGY, CDR2 SAAAGT. Trimming left V 6 bases short and J 0 bases short, with 12 bases between. This CDR3 has 15 amino acids. The CDR3, as DNA: TGTGCCAGCAGAATTGACGGCTTTAGCAATCAGCCCCAGCATTTT. Translation gives CASRIDGFSNQPQHF.